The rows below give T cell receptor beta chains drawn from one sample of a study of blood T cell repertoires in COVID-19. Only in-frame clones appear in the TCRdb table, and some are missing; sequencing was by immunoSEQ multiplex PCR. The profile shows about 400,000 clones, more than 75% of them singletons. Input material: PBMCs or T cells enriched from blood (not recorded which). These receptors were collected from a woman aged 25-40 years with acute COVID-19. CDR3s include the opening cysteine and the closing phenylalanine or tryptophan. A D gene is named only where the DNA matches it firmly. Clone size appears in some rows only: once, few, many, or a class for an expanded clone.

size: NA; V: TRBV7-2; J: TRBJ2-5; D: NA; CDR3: CASSLTGLAGETQYF; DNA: TGTGCCAGCAGCCTGACAGGACTGGCTGGAGAGACCCAGTACTTC
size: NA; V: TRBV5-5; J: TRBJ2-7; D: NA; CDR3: CASSPPPGVYEQYF; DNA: TGTGCCAGCAGCCCTCCCCCGGGGGTCTACGAGCAGTACTTC
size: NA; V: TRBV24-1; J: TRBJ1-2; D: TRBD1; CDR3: CATSDPTTGGYGYTF; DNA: TGTGCCACCAGTGATCCTACCACAGGGGGCTATGGCTACACCTTC
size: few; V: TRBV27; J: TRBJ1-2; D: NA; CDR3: CASRREAGRDGYTF; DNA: TGTGCCAGCAGGAGAGAGGCAGGGAGGGATGGCTACACCTTC
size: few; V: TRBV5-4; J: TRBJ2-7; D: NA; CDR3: CASRLRGAKEQYF; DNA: TGTGCCAGCAGACTCCGAGGAGCCAAGGAGCAGTACTTC
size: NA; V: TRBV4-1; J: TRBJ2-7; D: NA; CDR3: CASSYGGLSYEQYF; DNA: TGCGCCAGCAGTTACGGGGGGCTCTCCTACGAGCAGTACTTC
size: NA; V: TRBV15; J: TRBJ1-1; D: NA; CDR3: CATSIGGSPEAFF; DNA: TGTGCCACCAGTATCGGGGGATCGCCTGAAGCTTTCTTT
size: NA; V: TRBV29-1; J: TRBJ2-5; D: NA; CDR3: CSVEAGGPLETQYF; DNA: TGCAGCGTTGAAGCGGGGGGCCCGTTAGAGACCCAGTACTTC
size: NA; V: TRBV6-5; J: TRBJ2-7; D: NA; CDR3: CASSYSSGSREQYF; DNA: TGTGCCAGCAGTTACTCGTCAGGCAGTCGCGAGCAGTACTTC
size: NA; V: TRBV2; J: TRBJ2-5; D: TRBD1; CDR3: CASSQTGGKETQYF; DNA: TGTGCCAGCAGCCAAACAGGGGGCAAAGAGACCCAGTACTTC
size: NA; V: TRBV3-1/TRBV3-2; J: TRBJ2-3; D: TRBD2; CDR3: CASSQWELAGGSTDTQYF; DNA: TGTGCCAGCAGCCAGTGGGAATTAGCGGGGGGCAGCACAGATACGCAGTATTTT
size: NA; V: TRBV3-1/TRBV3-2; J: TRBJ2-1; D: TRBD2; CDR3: CASSQALAGGRGSGGEQFF; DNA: TGTGCCAGCAGCCAAGCCCTAGCGGGGGGCAGAGGAAGCGGTGGTGAGCAGTTCTTC
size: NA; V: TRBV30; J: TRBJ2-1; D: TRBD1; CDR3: CAWSALRGQGHEQFF; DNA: TGTGCCTGGAGTGCACTCCGGGGACAGGGCCATGAGCAGTTCTTC
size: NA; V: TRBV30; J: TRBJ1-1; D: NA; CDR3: CASLTGLTEAFF; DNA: TGTGCCTCTCTAACAGGGTTAACTGAAGCTTTCTTT
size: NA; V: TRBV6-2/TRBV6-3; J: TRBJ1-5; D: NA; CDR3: CASSFRGDGQPQHF; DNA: TGTGCCAGCAGTTTTCGGGGGGATGGACAGCCCCAGCATTTT
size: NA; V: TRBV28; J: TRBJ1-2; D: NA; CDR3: CASDLQGYGYTF; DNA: TGTGCCAGTGATTTACAGGGCTATGGCTACACCTTC
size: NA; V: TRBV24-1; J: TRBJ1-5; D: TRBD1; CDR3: CATSDGTVNQPQHF; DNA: TGTGCCACCAGTGATGGGACAGTTAATCAGCCCCAGCATTTT
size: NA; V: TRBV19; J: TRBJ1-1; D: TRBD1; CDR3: CASSIAPLTGTNTEAFF; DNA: TGTGCCAGTAGTATAGCCCCCCTGACAGGGACGAACACTGAAGCTTTCTTT
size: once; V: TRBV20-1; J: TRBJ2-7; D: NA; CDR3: CSASRGIRYEQYF; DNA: TGCAGTGCTAGTAGGGGGATACGCTACGAGCAGTACTTC
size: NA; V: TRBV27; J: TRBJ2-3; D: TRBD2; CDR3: CASSRETGGPTDTQYF; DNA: TGTGCCAGCAGCCGTGAGACGGGGGGGCCCACAGATACGCAGTATTTT
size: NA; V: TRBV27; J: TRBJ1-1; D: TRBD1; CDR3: CASSSGQGRLNTEAFF; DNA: TGTGCCAGCAGTTCAGGACAGGGAAGGTTGAACACTGAAGCTTTCTTT
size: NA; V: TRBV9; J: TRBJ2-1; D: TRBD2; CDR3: CASSGTGGSYNEQFF; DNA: TGTGCCAGCAGCGGGACGGGAGGCTCCTACAATGAGCAGTTCTTC
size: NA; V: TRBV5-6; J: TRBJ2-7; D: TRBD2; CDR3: CASSFKRGGTFYEQYF; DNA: TGTGCCAGCAGCTTCAAGCGGGGGGGGACCTTCTACGAGCAGTACTTC
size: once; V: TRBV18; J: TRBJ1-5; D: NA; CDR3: CASSQGRDQPQHF; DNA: TGTGCCAGCTCACAGGGCAGGGATCAGCCCCAGCATTTT
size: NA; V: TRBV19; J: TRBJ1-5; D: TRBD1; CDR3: CASGTVYSNQPQHF; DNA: TGTGCCAGCGGGACAGTTTATAGCAATCAGCCCCAGCATTTT
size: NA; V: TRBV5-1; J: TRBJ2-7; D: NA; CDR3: CASSLGDTSYEQYF; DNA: TGCGCCAGCAGCTTGGGGGACACCTCCTACGAGCAGTACTTC
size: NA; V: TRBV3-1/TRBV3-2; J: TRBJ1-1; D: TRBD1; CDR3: CASSLGSQGGPAFF; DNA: TGTGCCAGCAGCCTCGGCTCCCAGGGGGGCCCAGCTTTCTTT
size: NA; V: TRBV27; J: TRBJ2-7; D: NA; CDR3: CASRPTGSYEQYF; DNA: TGTGCCAGCAGACCCACGGGGTCCTACGAGCAGTACTTC
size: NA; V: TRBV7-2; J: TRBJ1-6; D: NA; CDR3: CASSFGGRGTYNSPLHF; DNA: TGTGCCAGCAGCTTTGGAGGCAGGGGAACCTATAATTCACCCCTCCACTTT
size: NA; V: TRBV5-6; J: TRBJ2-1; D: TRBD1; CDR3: CASSSGTGGPYNEQFF; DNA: TGTGCCAGCAGCTCTGGGACAGGGGGACCCTACAATGAGCAGTTCTTC
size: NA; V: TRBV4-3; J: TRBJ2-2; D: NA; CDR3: CASSQVSSNTGELFF; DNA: TGCGCCAGCAGCCAAGTTAGTAGTAACACCGGGGAGCTGTTTTTT
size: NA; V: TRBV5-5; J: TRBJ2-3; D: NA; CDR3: CASSSRRPDTQYF; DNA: TGTGCCAGCAGCTCTCGTCGTCCAGATACGCAGTATTTT
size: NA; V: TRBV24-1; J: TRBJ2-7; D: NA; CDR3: CATSDRGRGDEQYF; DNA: TGTGCCACCAGTGATCGAGGCAGGGGGGACGAGCAGTACTTC
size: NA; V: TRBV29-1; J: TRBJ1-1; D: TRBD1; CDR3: CSVEDRKQGTEAFF; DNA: TGCAGCGTTGAAGATCGGAAACAGGGGACTGAAGCTTTCTTT
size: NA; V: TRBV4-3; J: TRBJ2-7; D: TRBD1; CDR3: CASSPEYRDRSYEQYF; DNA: TGCGCCAGCAGCCCAGAATACCGGGACAGATCCTACGAGCAGTACTTC
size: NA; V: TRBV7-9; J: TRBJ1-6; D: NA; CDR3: CASSALGTLSSSYNSPLHF; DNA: TGTGCCAGCAGCGCTCTCGGGACACTCTCGAGCTCCTATAATTCACCCCTCCACTTT
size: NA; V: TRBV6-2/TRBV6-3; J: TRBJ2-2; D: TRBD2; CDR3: CASSSFEKVAGLTGELFF; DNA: TGTGCCAGCAGTTCTTTTGAGAAAGTAGCGGGGTTAACCGGGGAGCTGTTTTTT
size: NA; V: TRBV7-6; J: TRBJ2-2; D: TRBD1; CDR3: CASSSSGTGFSGELFF; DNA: TGTGCCAGCAGCTCGTCCGGGACAGGGTTTTCTGGGGAGCTGTTTTTT
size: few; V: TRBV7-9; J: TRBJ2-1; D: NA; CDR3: CASSLGGSYNEQFF; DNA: TGTGCCAGCAGCTTAGGCGGCTCCTACAATGAGCAGTTCTTC
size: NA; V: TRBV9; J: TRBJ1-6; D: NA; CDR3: CASSVAGGPKASPLHF; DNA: TGTGCCAGCAGCGTAGCTGGAGGGCCAAAAGCTTCACCCCTCCACTTT